In this sample, the clone carrying this T cell receptor (beta chain) turned up many times. Its specificity is not known. These data are taken from a study of human T cells and chemical hapten exposure. Study-wide results and caveats: Patch test score rose with PT1 expanded TCR count, significant at thresholds 8, 16 and 32, not 4. Alopecia affecting every donor means their immune response may not match healthy people's. No shift was seen in TCRs above 1 in 1000 frequency with DPC sensitization.

TCRdb reprocessed the RACE reads via MiXCR and lists one record per CDR3 protein. The sample consists of 110,000 to 150,000 distinct CDR3 sequences, approximately 12% of them appearing once. The germline gives CDR1 SGHAT, CDR2 FQNNGV. The CDR3 sequence is 15 residues long. V shed 5 bases and J shed 1 base, with 12 bases lying between them. The time point here: patch test 2, 6 weeks after DPC sensitization. Noted treatment: therapeutic diphenylcyclopropenone sensitization with weekly scalp DPC. The chain has TRBV11-2 and TRBJ2-4, with D perhaps TRBD1 (5 bases). Sequencing was performed on whole blood, taken in connection with sensitization to the hapten diphenylcyclopropenone (DPC). The receptor comes from a woman aged 50 to 60 with alopecia areata. Some clones in this sample may be carry-over from other donors' samples. The CDR3: CASSPQGTAKNIQYF. For the CDR3, the DNA is TGTGCCAGCAGCCCGCAGGGAACGGCCAAAAACATTCAGTACTTC.